This T cell receptor (beta chain) was sequenced in a study of OX40 agonist ivuxolimab in advanced cancers. In this sample, this clone turned up a few times. The CDR3 has 14 residues. CDR1 LNHDA and CDR2 SQIVND come from the germline V gene (reference sequence). The V end lost 5 bases, the J end lost 7 bases, and 12 bases lay between the germline ends. Produced via immunoSEQ multiplex PCR; TCRdb's table is partial and in-frame only. Altogether about 20,000 clones are present, 79% being singletons, with the ten largest covering roughly a third. The origin of this receptor is an adult with an advanced solid tumor such as melanoma, head and neck, liver or kidney cancer. The genes are TRBV19 and TRBJ1-6; D is ambiguous. Sample: CD4+ or CD8+ T cells sorted from blood, taken in a trial of the OX40 agonist ivuxolimab. CDR3 nucleotide sequence: TGTGCCAGTAGTCCCGAGGTTGGGAATTCACCCCTCCACTTT. Protein product: CASSPEVGNSPLHF.